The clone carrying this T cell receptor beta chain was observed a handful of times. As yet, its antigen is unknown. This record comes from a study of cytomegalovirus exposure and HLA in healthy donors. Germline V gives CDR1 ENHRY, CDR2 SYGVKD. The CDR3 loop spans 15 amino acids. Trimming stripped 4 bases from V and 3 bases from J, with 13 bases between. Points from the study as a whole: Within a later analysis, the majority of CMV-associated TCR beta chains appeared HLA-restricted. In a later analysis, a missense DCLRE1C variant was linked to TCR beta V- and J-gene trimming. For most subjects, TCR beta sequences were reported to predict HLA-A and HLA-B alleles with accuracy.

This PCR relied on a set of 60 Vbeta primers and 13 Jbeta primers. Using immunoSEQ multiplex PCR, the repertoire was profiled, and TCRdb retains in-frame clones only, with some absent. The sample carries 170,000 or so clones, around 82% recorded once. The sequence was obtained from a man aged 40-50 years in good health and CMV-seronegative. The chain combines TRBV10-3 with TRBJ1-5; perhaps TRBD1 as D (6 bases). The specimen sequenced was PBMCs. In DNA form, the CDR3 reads TGTGCCATCAGTGCTGGAGCAGGGGACAATCAGCCCCAGCATTTT. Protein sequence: CAISAGAGDNQPQHF.